The rows below give T cell receptor beta chains drawn from one sample of a study of CD8+CD57+ T cells in acquired aplastic anemia. In TCRdb, the reads were re-called with MiXCR into one record per CDR3 protein. The sample holds around 150,000 distinct CDR3 sequences; more than 35% are singletons and the top ten take roughly 8.4%. Sequencing input: sorted CD4+, CD8+, or CD8+CD57+ T cells (not recorded which) from PBMCs. Receptors originate from a human donor in good health, serving as a control. CDR3s include the opening cysteine and the closing phenylalanine or tryptophan. For some rows the clone size is stated as once, few or many, or as a class when expanded; others skip it.

V gene: TRBV2; clone size: .; J gene: TRBJ2-1; CDR3 protein: CAGLTGTYNEQFF
V gene: TRBV29-1; clone size: few; J gene: TRBJ2-3; CDR3 protein: CSVEVDLAGGRTDTQYF
V gene: TRBV20-1; clone size: once; J gene: TRBJ2-3; CDR3 protein: CSARDLQGKTDTQYF
V gene: TRBV3-1; clone size: .; J gene: TRBJ2-2; CDR3 protein: CASSQLAGKNTGELLF
V gene: TRBV2; clone size: many; J gene: TRBJ1-1; CDR3 protein: CASSGTGGVTEAFF
V gene: TRBV19; clone size: few; J gene: TRBJ2-7; CDR3 protein: CASRQGGNYEQYF
V gene: TRBV20-1; clone size: .; J gene: TRBJ1-3; CDR3 protein: CSARSGPSGNTIYF
V gene: TRBV20-1; clone size: few; J gene: TRBJ1-6; CDR3 protein: CSAREEGSSNNSPLHF
V gene: TRBV15; clone size: .; J gene: TRBJ1-1; CDR3 protein: CATSRRSRDSGEAFF
V gene: TRBV4-2; clone size: many; J gene: TRBJ2-7; CDR3 protein: CASSQDLDSYEQYF
V gene: TRBV5-1; clone size: few; J gene: TRBJ1-4; CDR3 protein: CAGSFTGEHNEKLFF
V gene: TRBV2; clone size: .; J gene: TRBJ2-3; CDR3 protein: CASSEWDRSTDTQYF
V gene: TRBV24-1; clone size: .; J gene: TRBJ2-5; CDR3 protein: CATSVLGGLAGGKETQYF
V gene: TRBV29-1; clone size: many; J gene: TRBJ2-3; CDR3 protein: CSVGGGSGRMGTDTQYF
V gene: TRBV11-2; clone size: .; J gene: TRBJ1-2; CDR3 protein: CASGSSGAGYTF
V gene: TRBV18; clone size: .; J gene: TRBJ1-2; CDR3 protein: CASSPQLGTATLLGYTF
V gene: TRBV20-1; clone size: .; J gene: TRBJ1-4; CDR3 protein: CSARDPTAYNEKLFF
V gene: TRBV2; clone size: .; J gene: TRBJ2-1; CDR3 protein: CASSASSPSSYNEQFF
V gene: TRBV4-1; clone size: .; J gene: TRBJ2-2; CDR3 protein: CASSHQPEGSGELFF
V gene: TRBV25-1; clone size: .; J gene: TRBJ2-3; CDR3 protein: CASSGQGGWDTQYF
V gene: TRBV12-5; clone size: .; J gene: TRBJ1-1; CDR3 protein: CASALGGYRGTEAFF
V gene: TRBV19; clone size: many; J gene: TRBJ2-5; CDR3 protein: CASSALEIQETQYF
V gene: TRBV6-1; clone size: few; J gene: TRBJ2-1; CDR3 protein: CASSLAGANGDEQFF
V gene: TRBV3-1; clone size: .; J gene: TRBJ1-1; CDR3 protein: CASSLREMNTEAFF
V gene: TRBV10-3; clone size: few; J gene: TRBJ1-2; CDR3 protein: CAISGQSSSYGYTF
V gene: TRBV5-6; clone size: many; J gene: TRBJ1-1; CDR3 protein: CASQNLDRLNTEAFF
V gene: TRBV12-3/TRBV12-4; clone size: many; J gene: TRBJ2-1; CDR3 protein: CASSIPYNEQFF
V gene: TRBV2; clone size: once; J gene: TRBJ1-1; CDR3 protein: CASILGANNEAFF